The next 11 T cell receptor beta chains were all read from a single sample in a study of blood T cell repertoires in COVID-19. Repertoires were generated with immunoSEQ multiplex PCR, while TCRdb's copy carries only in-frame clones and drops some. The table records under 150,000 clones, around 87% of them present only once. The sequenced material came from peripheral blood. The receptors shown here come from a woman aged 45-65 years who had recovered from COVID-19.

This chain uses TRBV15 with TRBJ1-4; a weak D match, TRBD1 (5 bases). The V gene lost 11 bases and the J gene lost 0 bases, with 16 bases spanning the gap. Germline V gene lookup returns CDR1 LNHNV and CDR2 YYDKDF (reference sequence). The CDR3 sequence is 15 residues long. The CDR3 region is CAAGTGVATNEKLFF. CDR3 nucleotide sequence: TGTGCCGCTGGGACGGGAGTTGCAACTAATGAAAAACTGTTTTTT.

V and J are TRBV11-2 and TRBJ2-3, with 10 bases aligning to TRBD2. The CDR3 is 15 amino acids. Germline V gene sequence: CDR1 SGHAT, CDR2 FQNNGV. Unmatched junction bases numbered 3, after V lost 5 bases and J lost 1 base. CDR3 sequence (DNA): TGTGCCAGCAGCCTCGGGACTAGCGGCACAGATACGCAGTATTTT. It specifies CASSLGTSGTDTQYF. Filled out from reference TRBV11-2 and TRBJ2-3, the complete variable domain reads EAGVAQSPRYKIIEKRQSVAFWCNPISGHATLYWYQQILGQGPKLLIQFQNNGVVDDSQLPKDRFSAERLKGVDSTLKIQPAKLEDSAVYLCASSLGTSGTDTQYFGPGTRLTVL.

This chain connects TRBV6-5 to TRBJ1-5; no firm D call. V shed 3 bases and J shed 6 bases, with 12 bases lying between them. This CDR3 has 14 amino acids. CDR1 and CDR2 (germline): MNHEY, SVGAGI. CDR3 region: CASSYGPESQPQHF. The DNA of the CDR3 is TGTGCCAGCAGTTATGGGCCTGAGAGTCAGCCCCAGCATTTT.

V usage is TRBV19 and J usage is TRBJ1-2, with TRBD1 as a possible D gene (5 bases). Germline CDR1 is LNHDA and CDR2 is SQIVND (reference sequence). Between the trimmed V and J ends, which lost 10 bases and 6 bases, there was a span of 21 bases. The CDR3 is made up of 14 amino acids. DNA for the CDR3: TGTGCCACCCGGCCGCAGGGAAAGTCCCATGGCTACACCTTC. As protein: CATRPQGKSHGYTF.

For the CDR3, the DNA is TGTGCCAGCAGTTCGTACTTGACGGGTGGATCAGATACGCAGTATTTT. Its translation: CASSSYLTGGSDTQYF. V and J are TRBV6-5 and TRBJ2-3, with D unclear. V was shortened by 4 bases and J by 4 bases, with 18 bases between the two germline ends. This CDR3 contains 16 residues. CDR1 MNHEY and CDR2 SVGAGI come from the germline V gene.

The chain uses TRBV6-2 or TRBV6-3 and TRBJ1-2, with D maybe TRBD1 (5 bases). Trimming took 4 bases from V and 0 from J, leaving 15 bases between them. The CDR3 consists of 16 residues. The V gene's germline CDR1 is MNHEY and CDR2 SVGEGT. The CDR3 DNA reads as TGTGCCAGCAGTTCAACACAGGCTTCAGCTAACTATGGCTACACCTTC. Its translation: CASSSTQASANYGYTF.

The CDR3 reads CASSWTGGERGYTF. The CDR3 DNA reads TGCGCCAGCAGCTGGACAGGGGGCGAGCGTGGCTACACCTTC. The chain recombines TRBV5-1 with TRBJ1-2; 11 bases are a match to TRBD1. The CDR3 is 14 residues long. In germline, CDR1 is SGHRS, CDR2 YFSETQ. V lost 3 bases to trimming and J lost 7 bases; unmatched junction nucleotides: 5.

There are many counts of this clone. The CDR3 protein is CASSWGLTSRVSQETQYF. CDR3 coding DNA: TGCGCCAGCAGCTGGGGGCTGACTAGCCGGGTGTCCCAAGAGACCCAGTACTTC. The rearrangement uses TRBV5-1 and TRBJ2-5, with D possibly being TRBD2 (7 bases). The germline V and J ends were trimmed by 3 bases and 1 base, with 22 bases remaining between them. The CDR3 extends over 18 amino acids. The germline CDR1 and CDR2 sequences are SGHRS and YFSETQ.

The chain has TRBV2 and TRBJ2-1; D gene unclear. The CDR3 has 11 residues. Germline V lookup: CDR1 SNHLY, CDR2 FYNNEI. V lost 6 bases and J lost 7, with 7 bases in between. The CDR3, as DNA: TGTGCCAGCAGCCGCCTAAATGAGCAGTTCTTC. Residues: CASSRLNEQFF.

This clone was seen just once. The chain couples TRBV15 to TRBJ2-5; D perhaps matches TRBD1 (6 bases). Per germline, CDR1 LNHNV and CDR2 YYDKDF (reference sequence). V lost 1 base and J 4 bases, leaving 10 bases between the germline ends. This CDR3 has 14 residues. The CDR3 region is CATSRVLGAETQYF. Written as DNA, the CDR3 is TGTGCCACCAGCAGAGTGTTGGGGGCAGAGACCCAGTACTTC.

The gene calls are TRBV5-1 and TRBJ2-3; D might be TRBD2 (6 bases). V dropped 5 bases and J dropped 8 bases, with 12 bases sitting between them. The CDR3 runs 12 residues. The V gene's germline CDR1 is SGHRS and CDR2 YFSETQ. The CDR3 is CASRGGRSTQYF. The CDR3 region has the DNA TGCGCCAGCAGGGGGGGTCGGTCTACGCAGTATTTT.